Below, 9 T cell receptor beta chains from the same sample are listed, as sequenced in a study of T cell responses to AZD1222 COVID-19 vaccine. Using immunoSEQ multiplex PCR, the repertoire was profiled, and TCRdb retains in-frame clones only, with some absent. The table lists roughly 100,000 clones, roughly nine tenths of them singletons. The starting material was peripheral blood, obtained on day 0 of AZD1222 vaccination. These receptor sequences come from an adult in good health.

V gene TRBV7-6 combines with J gene TRBJ2-5; 13 bases agree with TRBD2. V shed 2 bases, J shed 1 base, and the junction held 1 base outside the gene matches. The V gene's germline CDR1 is SGHVS and CDR2 FNYEAQ. There are 16 residues in the CDR3. The CDR3 reads CASSLRTSGSQETQYF. CDR3 in DNA: TGTGCCAGCAGCTTAAGGACTAGCGGGAGCCAAGAGACCCAGTACTTC.

This clone has only one observation. Here the CDR3 DNA reads TGTGCCAGCAGCCAATCCCAGGGAGGGACTGAAGCTTTCTTT. This gives the protein CASSQSQGGTEAFF. V and J are TRBV3-1 (or the pseudogene TRBV3-2) and TRBJ1-1; a possible D gene is TRBD1 (5 bases). Per germline, CDR1 LGHDT and CDR2 YNNKEL (reference sequence). This CDR3 has 14 residues. The V and J ends lost 2 bases and 5 bases respectively, with 12 bases between them.

The rearrangement uses TRBV5-1 and TRBJ1-2, with D uncertain. In germline, CDR1 is SGHRS, CDR2 YFSETQ. V lost 0 bases to trimming and J lost 6 bases, with 18 bases between them. This CDR3 is 16 amino acids long. CDR3 residues: CASSLGLRAGSNGYTF. For the CDR3, the DNA is TGCGCCAGCAGCTTGGGACTTCGGGCTGGGTCGAATGGCTACACCTTC.

The table lists this clone with a few counts. V is TRBV10-3 and J is TRBJ2-1; 10 nucleotides match TRBD2. Germline V lookup: CDR1 ENHRY, CDR2 SYGVKD. CDR3 length: 19 amino acids. J was trimmed by 5 bases and V by 2 bases; bases with no gene match: 15. CDR3 residues: CAISERIAGGPVRDNEQFF. The CDR3 nucleotides read TGTGCCATCAGTGAGAGAATAGCGGGAGGCCCGGTACGTGACAATGAGCAGTTCTTC.

Comments on this clone: The same CDR3 arises from other DNA sequences in this sample as well. V and J are TRBV9 and TRBJ2-7; D is undetermined. The germline V gene encodes CDR1 SGDLS and CDR2 YYNGEE. Trimming cost V 2 bases and J 1 base, with 10 bases left between them. The CDR3 is made up of 14 amino acids. The CDR3 DNA sequence: TGTGCCAGCAGCGTCCGTTTCGAATCCTACGAGCAGTACTTC. Translation: CASSVRFESYEQYF.

This chain links TRBV7-8 with TRBJ1-2; D perhaps matches TRBD1 (5 bases). Trimming cost V 2 bases and J 4 bases, with 14 bases left between them. The CDR3 has 15 residues. Germline CDR1 reads SGHVS; CDR2 reads FQNEAQ. CDR3 loop: CASSLTGLGSYGYTF. The CDR3 DNA sequence: TGTGCCAGCAGCTTAACAGGTCTGGGGTCCTATGGCTACACCTTC.

This sequence joins TRBV27 and TRBJ1-6; the match to TRBD1 covers 10 bases. Germline V gene lookup returns CDR1 MNHEY and CDR2 SMNVEV (reference sequence). The V gene end was trimmed by 4 bases and the J gene end by 12 bases; junction bases not matched to a gene: 0. CDR3 length: 12 residues. The CDR3: CASSWTGGPLHF. CDR3 nucleotide sequence: TGTGCCAGCAGTTGGACAGGGGGACCCCTCCACTTT.

The chain links TRBV2 to TRBJ2-7, with D unresolved. The length of the CDR3 is 15 residues. Germline V gene sequence: CDR1 SNHLY, CDR2 FYNNEI. Trimming shortened V by 1 base and J by 0 bases, and 10 bases separated the two germline ends. The CDR3 here is CASSEGGLSSYEQYF. As DNA, the CDR3 is TGTGCCAGCAGTGAAGGCGGATTGAGCTCCTACGAGCAGTACTTC.

The chain recombines TRBV4-2 with TRBJ1-2, with D perhaps TRBD1 (5 bases). Germline loops: CDR1 LGHNA, CDR2 YNFKEQ. The CDR3 loop spans 13 amino acids. The V and J ends lost 3 bases and 4 bases respectively, with 9 bases between them. The CDR3 DNA is TGTGCCAGCAGCCACGGACAAAGCTATGGCTACACCTTC. Its protein is CASSHGQSYGYTF.